Sequencing of this TCR beta chain was carried out in a study of early T cells in non-severe SARS-CoV-2 infection. Tagging with unique molecular identifiers was applied to individual cDNA molecules. TCRdb recomputed calls from the 5' RACE reads with MiXCR, one row per CDR3 protein. The table includes roughly 25,000 distinct CDR3 sequences, about 4.4% detected once. The CDR3 is 16 residues long. Between the trimmed V and J ends, which lost 3 bases and 5 bases, there was a span of 19 bases. The germline V gene encodes CDR1 PRHDT and CDR2 FYEKMQ (reference sequence). This clonotype showed up just a few times.

The chain is built from TRBV13 and TRBJ1-2; D perhaps matches TRBD1 (6 bases). The origin of this receptor is an adult who was a healthcare worker with PCR-confirmed SARS-CoV-2 infection or an uninfected control (not recorded which). The material sequenced was whole blood. CDR3 coding DNA: TGTGCCAGCAGCTTCCACCCACGGGGGACAATATATGGCTACACCTTC. Its translation: CASSFHPRGTIYGYTF.